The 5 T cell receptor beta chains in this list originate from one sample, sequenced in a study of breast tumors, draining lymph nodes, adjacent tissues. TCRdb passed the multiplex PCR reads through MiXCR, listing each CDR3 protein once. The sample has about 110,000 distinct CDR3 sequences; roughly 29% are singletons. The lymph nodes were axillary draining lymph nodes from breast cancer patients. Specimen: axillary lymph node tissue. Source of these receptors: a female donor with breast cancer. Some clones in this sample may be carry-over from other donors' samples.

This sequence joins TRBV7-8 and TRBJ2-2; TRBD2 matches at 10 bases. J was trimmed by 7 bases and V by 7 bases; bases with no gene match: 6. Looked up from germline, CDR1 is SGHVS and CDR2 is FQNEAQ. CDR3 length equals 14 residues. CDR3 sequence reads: CASMGTSVYGELFF. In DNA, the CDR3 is TGTGCCAGCATGGGGACTAGCGTTTACGGGGAGCTGTTTTTT. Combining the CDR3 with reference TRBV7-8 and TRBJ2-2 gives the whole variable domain GAGVSQSPRYKVAKRGQDVALRCDPISGHVSLFWYQQALGQGPEFLTYFQNEAQLDKSGLPSDRFFAERPEGSVSTLKIQRTQQEDSAVYLCASMGTSVYGELFFGEGSRLTVL.

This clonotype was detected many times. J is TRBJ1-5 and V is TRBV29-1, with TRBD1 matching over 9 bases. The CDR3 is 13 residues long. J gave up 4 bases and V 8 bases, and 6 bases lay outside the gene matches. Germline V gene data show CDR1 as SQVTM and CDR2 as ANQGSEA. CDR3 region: CSTGQGLNQPQHF. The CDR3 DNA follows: TGCAGCACGGGACAGGGCTTAAATCAGCCCCAGCATTTT.

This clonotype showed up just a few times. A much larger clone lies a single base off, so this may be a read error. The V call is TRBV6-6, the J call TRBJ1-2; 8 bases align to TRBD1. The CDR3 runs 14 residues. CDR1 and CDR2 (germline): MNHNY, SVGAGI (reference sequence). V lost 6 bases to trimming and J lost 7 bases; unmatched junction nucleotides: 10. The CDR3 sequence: CASRRTGKFPGYTF. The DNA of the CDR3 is TGTGCCAGCAGACGGACAGGGAAATTTCCTGGCTACACCTTC.

As DNA, the CDR3 is TGTGCCAGCATGACCCTAACAGGGGAGACTGAAGCTTTCTTT. Amino acid sequence: CASMTLTGETEAFF. V gene TRBV2 combines with J gene TRBJ1-1, with 7 positions matching TRBD1. The ends lost 7 bases at V and 5 bases at J; junction bases unmatched: 10. The CDR3 sequence is 14 residues long. The V gene's germline CDR1 is SNHLY and CDR2 FYNNEI.

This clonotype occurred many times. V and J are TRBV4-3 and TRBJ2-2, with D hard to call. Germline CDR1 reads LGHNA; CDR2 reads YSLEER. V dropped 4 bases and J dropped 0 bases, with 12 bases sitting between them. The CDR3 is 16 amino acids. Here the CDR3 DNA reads TGCGCCAGCAGCCCAACACCTTACGCGAACACCGGGGAGCTGTTTTTT. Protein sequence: CASSPTPYANTGELFF.